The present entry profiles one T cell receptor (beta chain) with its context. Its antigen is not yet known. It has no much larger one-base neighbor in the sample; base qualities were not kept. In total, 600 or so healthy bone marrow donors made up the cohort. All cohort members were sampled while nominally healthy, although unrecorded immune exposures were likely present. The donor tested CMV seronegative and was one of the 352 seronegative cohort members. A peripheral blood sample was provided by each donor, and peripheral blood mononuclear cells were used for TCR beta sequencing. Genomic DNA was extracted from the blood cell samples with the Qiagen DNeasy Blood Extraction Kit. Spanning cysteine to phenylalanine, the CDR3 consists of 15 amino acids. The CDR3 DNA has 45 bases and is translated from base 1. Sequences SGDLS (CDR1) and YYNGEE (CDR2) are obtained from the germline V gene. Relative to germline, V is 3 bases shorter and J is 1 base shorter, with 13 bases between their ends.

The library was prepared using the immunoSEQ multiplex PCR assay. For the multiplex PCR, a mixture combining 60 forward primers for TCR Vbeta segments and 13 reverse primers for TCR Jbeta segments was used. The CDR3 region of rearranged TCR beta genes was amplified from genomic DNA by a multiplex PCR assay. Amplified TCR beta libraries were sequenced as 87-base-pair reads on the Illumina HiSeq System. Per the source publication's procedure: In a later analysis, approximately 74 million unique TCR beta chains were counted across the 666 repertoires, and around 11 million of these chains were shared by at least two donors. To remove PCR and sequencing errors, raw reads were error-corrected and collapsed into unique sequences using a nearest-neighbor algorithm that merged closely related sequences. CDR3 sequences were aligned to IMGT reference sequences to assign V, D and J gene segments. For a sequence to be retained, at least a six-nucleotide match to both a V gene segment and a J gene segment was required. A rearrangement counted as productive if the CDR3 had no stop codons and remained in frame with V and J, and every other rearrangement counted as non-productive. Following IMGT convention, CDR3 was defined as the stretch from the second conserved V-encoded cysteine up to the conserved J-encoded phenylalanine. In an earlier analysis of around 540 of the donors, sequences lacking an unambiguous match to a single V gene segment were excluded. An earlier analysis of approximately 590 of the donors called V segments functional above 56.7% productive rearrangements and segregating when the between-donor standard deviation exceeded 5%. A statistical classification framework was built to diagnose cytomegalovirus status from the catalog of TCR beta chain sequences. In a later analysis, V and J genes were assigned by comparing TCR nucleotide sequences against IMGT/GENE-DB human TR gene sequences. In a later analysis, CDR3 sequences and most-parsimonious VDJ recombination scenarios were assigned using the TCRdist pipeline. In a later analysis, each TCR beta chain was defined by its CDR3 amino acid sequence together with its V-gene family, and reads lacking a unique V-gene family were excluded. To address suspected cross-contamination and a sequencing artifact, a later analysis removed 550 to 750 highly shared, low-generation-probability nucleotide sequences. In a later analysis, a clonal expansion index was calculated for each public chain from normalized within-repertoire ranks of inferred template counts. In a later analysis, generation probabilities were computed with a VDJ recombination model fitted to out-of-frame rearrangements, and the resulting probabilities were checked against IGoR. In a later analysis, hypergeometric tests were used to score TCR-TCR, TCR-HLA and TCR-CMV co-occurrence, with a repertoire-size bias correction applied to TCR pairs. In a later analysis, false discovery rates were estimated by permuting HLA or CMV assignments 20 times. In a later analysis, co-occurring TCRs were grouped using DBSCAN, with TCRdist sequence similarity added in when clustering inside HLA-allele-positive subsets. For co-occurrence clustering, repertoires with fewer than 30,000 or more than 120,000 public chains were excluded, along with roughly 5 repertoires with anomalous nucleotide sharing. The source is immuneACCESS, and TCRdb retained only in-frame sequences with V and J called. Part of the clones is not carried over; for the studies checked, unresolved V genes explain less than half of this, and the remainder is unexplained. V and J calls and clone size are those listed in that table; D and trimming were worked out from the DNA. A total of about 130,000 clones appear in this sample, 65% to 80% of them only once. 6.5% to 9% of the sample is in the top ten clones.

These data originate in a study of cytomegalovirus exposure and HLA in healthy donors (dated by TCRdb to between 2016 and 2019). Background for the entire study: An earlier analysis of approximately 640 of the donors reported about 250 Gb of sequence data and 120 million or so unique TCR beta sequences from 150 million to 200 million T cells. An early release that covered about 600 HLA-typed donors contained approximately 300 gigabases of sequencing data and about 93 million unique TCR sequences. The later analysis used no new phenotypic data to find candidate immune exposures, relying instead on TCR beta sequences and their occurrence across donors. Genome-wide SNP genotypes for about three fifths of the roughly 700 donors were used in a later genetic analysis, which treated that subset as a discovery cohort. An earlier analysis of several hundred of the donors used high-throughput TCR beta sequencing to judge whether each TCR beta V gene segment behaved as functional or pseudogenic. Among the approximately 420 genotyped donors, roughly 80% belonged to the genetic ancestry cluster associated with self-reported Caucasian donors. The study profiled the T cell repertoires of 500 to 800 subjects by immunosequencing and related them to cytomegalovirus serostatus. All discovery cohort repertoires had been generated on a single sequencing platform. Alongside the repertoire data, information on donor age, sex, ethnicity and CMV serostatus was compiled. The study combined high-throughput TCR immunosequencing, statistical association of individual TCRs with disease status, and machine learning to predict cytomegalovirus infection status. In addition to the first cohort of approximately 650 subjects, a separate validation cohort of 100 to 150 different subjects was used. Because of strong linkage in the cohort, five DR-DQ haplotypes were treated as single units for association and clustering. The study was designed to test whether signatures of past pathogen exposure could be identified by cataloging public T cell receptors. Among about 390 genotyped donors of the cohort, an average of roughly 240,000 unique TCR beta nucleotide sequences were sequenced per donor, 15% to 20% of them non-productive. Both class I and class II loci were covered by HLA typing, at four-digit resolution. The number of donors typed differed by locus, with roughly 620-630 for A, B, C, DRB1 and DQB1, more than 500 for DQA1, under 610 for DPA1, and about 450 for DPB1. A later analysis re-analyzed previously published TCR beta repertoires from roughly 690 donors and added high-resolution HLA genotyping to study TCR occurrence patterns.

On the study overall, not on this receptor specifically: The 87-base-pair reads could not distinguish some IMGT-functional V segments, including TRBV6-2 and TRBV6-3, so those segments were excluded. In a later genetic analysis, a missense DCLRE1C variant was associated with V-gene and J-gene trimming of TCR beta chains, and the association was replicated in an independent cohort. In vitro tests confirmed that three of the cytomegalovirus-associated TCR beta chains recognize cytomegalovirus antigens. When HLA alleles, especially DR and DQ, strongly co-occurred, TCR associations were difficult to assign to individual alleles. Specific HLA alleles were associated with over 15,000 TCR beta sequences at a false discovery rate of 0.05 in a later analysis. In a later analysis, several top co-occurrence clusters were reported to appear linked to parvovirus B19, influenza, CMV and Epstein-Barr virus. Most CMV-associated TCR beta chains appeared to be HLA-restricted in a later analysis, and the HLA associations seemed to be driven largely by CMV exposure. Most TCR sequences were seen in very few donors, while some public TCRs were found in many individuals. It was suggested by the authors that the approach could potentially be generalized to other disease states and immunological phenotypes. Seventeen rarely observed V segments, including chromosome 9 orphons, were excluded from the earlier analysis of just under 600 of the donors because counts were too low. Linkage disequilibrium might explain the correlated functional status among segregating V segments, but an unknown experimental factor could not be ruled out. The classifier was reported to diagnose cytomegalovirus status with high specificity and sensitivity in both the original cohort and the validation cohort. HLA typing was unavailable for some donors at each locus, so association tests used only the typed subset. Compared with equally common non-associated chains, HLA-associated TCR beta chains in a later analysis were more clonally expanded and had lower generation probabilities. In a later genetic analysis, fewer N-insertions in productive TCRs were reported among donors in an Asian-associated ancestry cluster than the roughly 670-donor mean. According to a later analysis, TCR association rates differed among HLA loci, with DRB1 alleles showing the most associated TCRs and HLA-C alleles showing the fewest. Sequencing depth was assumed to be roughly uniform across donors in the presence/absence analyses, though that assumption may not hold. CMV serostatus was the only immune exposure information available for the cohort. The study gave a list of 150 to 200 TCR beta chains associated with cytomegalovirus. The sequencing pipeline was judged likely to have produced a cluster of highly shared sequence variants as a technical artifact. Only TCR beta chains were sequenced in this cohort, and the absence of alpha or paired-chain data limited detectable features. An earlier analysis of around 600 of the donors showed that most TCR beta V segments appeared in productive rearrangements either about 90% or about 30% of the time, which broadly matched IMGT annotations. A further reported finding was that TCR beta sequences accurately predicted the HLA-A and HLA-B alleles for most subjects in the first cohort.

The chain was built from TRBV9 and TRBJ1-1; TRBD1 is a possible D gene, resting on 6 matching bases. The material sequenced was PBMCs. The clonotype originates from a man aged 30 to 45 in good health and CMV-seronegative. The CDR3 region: CASSALRGANTEAFF. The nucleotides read TGTGCCAGCAGCGCGCTCCGGGGGGCGAACACTGAAGCTTTCTTT.